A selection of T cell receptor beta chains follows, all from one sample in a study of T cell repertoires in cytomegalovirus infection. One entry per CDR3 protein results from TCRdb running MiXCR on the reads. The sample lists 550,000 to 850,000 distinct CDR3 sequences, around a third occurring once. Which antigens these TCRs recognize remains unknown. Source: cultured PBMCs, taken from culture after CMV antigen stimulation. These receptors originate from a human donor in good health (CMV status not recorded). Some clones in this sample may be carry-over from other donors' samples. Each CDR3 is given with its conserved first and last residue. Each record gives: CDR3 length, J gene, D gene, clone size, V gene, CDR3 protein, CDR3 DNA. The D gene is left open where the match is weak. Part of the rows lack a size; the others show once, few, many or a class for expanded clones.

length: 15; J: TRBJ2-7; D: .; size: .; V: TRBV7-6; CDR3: CASSLVGTIPTMEYF; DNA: TGTGCCAGCAGCTTAGTGGGGACAATACCTACGATGGAGTACTTC
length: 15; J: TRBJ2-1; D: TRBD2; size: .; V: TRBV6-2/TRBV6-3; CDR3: CASSRAGALDNEQFF; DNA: TGTGCCAGCAGCCGAGCGGGAGCCCTGGACAATGAGCAGTTCTTC
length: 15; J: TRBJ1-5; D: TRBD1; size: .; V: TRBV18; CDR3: CASSPSGTGSQPQHF; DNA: TGTGCCAGCTCACCAAGCGGGACAGGTTCTCAGCCCCAGCATTTT
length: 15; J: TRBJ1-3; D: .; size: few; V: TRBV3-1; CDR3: CASSQAGGSGNTIYF; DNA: TGTGCCAGCAGCCAAGCCGGCGGCTCTGGAAACACCATATATTTT
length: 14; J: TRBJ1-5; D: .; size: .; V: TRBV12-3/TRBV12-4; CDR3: CASSGGRNNQPQHF; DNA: TGTGCCAGCAGCGGGGGACGGAACAATCAGCCCCAGCATTTT
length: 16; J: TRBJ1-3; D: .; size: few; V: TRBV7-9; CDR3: CASSSPGLSSGNTIYF; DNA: TGTGCCAGCAGCTCCCCGGGACTGAGCTCTGGAAACACCATATATTTT
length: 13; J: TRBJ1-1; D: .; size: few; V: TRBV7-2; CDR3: CASTNREVVGAFF; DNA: TGTGCCAGCACTAACCGGGAAGTCGTCGGAGCTTTCTTT
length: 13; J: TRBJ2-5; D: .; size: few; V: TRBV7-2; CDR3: CASSRSRGETQYF; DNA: TGTGCCAGCAGCCGGAGCCGTGGTGAGACCCAGTACTTC
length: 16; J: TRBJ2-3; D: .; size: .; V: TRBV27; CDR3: CASTSEAGLGTDTQYF; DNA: TGTGCCAGCACCTCGGAGGCCGGGCTAGGCACAGATACGCAGTATTTT
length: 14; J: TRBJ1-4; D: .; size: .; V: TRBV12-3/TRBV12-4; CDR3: CASIRWGIDEKLFF; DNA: TGTGCCAGCATACGTTGGGGGATCGATGAAAAACTGTTTTTT
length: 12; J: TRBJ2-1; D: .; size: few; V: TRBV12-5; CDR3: CASGLVLDEQFF; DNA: TGTGCTAGTGGTTTGGTATTGGATGAGCAGTTCTTC
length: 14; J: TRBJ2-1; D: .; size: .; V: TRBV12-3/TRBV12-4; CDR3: CASSWTSPYNEQFF; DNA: TGTGCCAGCAGTTGGACGTCGCCCTACAATGAGCAGTTCTTC
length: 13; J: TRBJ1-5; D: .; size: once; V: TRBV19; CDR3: CASSIVWGQPQHF; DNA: TGTGCCAGTAGTATAGTGTGGGGGCAGCCCCAGCATTTT
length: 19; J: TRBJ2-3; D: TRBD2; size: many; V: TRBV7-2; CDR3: CASSFQLLLIAGGTDTQYF; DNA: TGTGCCAGCAGCTTTCAACTCCTTCTGATAGCGGGGGGCACAGATACGCAGTATTTT
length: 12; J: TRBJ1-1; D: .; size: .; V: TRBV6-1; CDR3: CASLRWGTEAFF; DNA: TGTGCCAGCCTTAGGTGGGGCACTGAAGCTTTCTTT
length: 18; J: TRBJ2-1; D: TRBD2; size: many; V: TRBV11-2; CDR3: CASSSGLAGTAPDNEQFF; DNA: TGTGCCAGCAGTTCCGGACTAGCGGGAACGGCACCGGACAATGAGCAGTTCTTC
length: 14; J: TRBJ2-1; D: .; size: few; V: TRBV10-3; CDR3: CAISEWAARDEQFF; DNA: TGTGCCATCAGTGAGTGGGCCGCCCGGGATGAGCAGTTCTTC
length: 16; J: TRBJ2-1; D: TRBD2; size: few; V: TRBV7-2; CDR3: CASSLYGLAGGNEQFF; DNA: TGTGCCAGCAGCTTATATGGGCTAGCGGGGGGCAATGAGCAGTTCTTC
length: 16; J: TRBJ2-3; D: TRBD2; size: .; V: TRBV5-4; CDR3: CASSSQKGLDADTQYF; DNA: TGTGCCAGCAGCTCACAAAAGGGACTAGATGCAGATACGCAGTATTTT
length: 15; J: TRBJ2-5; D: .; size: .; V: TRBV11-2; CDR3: CASSSSSRPGEAQYF; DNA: TGTGCCAGCAGCTCCAGTAGTCGTCCCGGCGAGGCCCAGTACTTC
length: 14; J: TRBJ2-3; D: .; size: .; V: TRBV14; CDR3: CASSQFGGTDTQYF; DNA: TGTGCCAGCAGCCAATTTGGGGGCACAGATACGCAGTATTTT
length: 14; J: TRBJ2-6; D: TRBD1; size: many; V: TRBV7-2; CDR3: CASSFRDRTNVLTF; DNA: TGTGCCAGCAGCTTTCGGGACAGGACAAACGTCCTGACTTTC
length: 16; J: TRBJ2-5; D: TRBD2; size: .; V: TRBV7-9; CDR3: CASSYLAGTIQETQYF; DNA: TGTGCCAGCAGTTATCTAGCGGGGACGATTCAAGAGACCCAGTACTTC
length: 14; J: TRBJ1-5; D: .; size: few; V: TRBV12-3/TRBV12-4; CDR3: CASSPGQFHQPQHF; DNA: TGTGCCAGCAGCCCAGGACAGTTTCATCAGCCCCAGCATTTT
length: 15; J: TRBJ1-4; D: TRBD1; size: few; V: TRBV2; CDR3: CASSTVTQGPGKLFF; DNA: TGTGCCAGCAGTACCGTGACACAGGGGCCTGGAAAACTGTTTTTT
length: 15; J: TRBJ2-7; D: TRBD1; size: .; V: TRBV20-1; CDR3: CSALDRKNDDYEQYF; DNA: TGCAGTGCCCTGGACAGGAAAAATGATGACTACGAGCAGTACTTC
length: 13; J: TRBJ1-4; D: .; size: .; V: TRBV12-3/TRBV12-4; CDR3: CASSLPPGPSLFF; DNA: TGTGCCAGCAGTTTACCCCCGGGCCCATCGCTGTTTTTT
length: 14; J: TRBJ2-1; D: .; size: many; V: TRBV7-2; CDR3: CASSLRTAYNEQFF; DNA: TGTGCCAGCAGCTTAAGGACAGCCTACAATGAGCAGTTCTTC
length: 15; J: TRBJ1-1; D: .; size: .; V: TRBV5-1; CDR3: CASSLGSTVNTEAFF; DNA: TGCGCCAGCAGCCTAGGCTCGACGGTGAACACTGAAGCTTTCTTT
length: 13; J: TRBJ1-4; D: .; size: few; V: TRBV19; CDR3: CASKRAGGEKLFF; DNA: TGTGCCAGTAAAAGGGCCGGAGGGGAAAAACTGTTTTTT
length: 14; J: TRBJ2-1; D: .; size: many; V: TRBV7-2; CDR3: CASRELGSYNEQFF; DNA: TGTGCCAGCAGGGAGTTGGGCTCCTACAATGAGCAGTTCTTC
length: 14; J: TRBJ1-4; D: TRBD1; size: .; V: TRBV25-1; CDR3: CASSPDREYEKLFF; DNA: TGTGCCAGCAGCCCCGACAGGGAATATGAAAAACTGTTTTTT
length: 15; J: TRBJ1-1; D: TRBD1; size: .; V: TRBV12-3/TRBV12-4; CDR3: CASSSIYRGSTEAFF; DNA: TGTGCCAGCAGTTCTATATACAGGGGATCTACTGAAGCTTTCTTT
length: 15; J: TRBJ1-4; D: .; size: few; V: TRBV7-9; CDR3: CASRTRGGINEKLFF; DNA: TGTGCCAGCAGGACCCGGGGGGGAATTAATGAAAAACTGTTTTTT
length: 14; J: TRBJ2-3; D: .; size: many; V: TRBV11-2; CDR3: CASSLDSGTDTQYF; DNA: TGTGCCAGCAGCTTAGACAGCGGCACAGATACGCAGTATTTT
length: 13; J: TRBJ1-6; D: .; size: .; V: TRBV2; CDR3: CASSGEGVEPLHF; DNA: TGTGCCAGCAGTGGTGAGGGGGTGGAACCCCTCCACTTT
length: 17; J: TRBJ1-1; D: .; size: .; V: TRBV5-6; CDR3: CASSLVGQAHMNTEAFF; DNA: TGTGCCAGCAGCTTGGTGGGGCAGGCCCACATGAACACTGAAGCTTTCTTT